The rows below give T cell receptor beta chains drawn from one sample of a study of vaccination and CD4 T cells after COVID-19. Their recognized antigens are unknown. MiXCR was run by TCRdb on the PCR reads, yielding one entry per CDR3 protein. Of several thousand distinct CDR3 sequences listed, 50% to 75% were seen once; the top ten hold around 12%. Material: cultured CD4+ T cells from blood, obtained after SARS-CoV-2 vaccination. The receptors come from a human donor with COVID-19. The CDR3 runs from the conserved cysteine through the conserved F or W. A D gene is named only where the DNA matches it firmly. Clone size is given for some rows only: seen once, a few or many times, or a class if the clone is expanded.

D: TRBD2; V: TRBV6-2/TRBV6-3; J: TRBJ2-5; size: NA; DNA: TGTGCCAGCAGTTACGTGGGGGCAAGCGGGGGGGCTAAGGAGACCCAGTACTTC; CDR3: CASSYVGASGGAKETQYF
D: NA; V: TRBV7-8; J: TRBJ2-7; size: NA; DNA: TGTGCCAGCAGCTTAGATTACGGCTCCTACGAGCAGTACTTC; CDR3: CASSLDYGSYEQYF
D: TRBD1; V: TRBV30; J: TRBJ2-7; size: NA; DNA: TGTGCCTGGCCTCCGGGACAGGGAACCTACGAGCAGTACTTC; CDR3: CAWPPGQGTYEQYF
D: NA; V: TRBV7-6; J: TRBJ2-2; size: large; DNA: TGTGCCAGCTCAGACAGCCCCGGGGAGCTGTTTTTT; CDR3: CASSDSPGELFF
D: TRBD1; V: TRBV12-3/TRBV12-4; J: TRBJ2-7; size: NA; DNA: TGTGCCAGCACTGGACAGGGGGGAATGTACGAGCAGTACTTC; CDR3: CASTGQGGMYEQYF
D: TRBD1; V: TRBV15; J: TRBJ1-5; size: NA; DNA: TGTGCCACCAGCAGTTCTTTAAGGGGACAGCCGGATAGCAATCAGCCCCAGCATTTT; CDR3: CATSSSLRGQPDSNQPQHF
D: NA; V: TRBV4-2; J: TRBJ1-6; size: NA; DNA: TGTGCCAGCAGCCAAGATCCGCGACAGTATAATTCACCCCTCCACTTT; CDR3: CASSQDPRQYNSPLHF
D: NA; V: TRBV6-1; J: TRBJ1-1; size: NA; DNA: TGTGCCAGCAGCGAAGGGACGGCGCCCCCGTTT; CDR3: CASSEGTAPPF
D: NA; V: TRBV20-1; J: TRBJ1-2; size: medium-sized; DNA: TGCAGTGCTAGGGACAGTTCATCTAACTATGGCTACACCTTC; CDR3: CSARDSSSNYGYTF
D: TRBD1; V: TRBV29-1; J: TRBJ1-2; size: NA; DNA: TGCAGCGTTGGGCGGACAGGGGAGGATGGCTACACCTTC; CDR3: CSVGRTGEDGYTF
D: TRBD1; V: TRBV7-2; J: TRBJ2-3; size: NA; DNA: TGTGCCAGCAGCGGGACCGGACAGGGGAAAACGCAGTATTTT; CDR3: CASSGTGQGKTQYF
D: NA; V: TRBV27; J: TRBJ1-2; size: NA; DNA: TGTGCCAGCAGTTCCCGGGGCCTCTATGGCTACACCTTC; CDR3: CASSSRGLYGYTF
D: NA; V: TRBV2; J: TRBJ2-2; size: NA; DNA: TGTGCCAGCAGTGAAAGATGGGGGGAGCTGTTTTTT; CDR3: CASSERWGELFF
D: TRBD1; V: TRBV7-6; J: TRBJ2-7; size: NA; DNA: TGTGCCAGCAGCTCAGGACAGGGGACCACCTACGAGCAGTACTTC; CDR3: CASSSGQGTTYEQYF
D: TRBD1; V: TRBV2; J: TRBJ2-2; size: NA; DNA: TGTGCCAGCAGTGACGGACAGGGCTACAGCGGGGAGCTGTTTTTT; CDR3: CASSDGQGYSGELFF
D: NA; V: TRBV7-3; J: TRBJ2-1; size: NA; DNA: TGTGCCAGCAGCTTAAGCAGGGACACTTGGGGTGAGCAGTTCTTC; CDR3: CASSLSRDTWGEQFF
D: NA; V: TRBV20-1; J: TRBJ1-3; size: NA; DNA: TGCAGTGCCCATAGACAGTCCCTAAGTAACTCTGGAAACACCATATATTTT; CDR3: CSAHRQSLSNSGNTIYF